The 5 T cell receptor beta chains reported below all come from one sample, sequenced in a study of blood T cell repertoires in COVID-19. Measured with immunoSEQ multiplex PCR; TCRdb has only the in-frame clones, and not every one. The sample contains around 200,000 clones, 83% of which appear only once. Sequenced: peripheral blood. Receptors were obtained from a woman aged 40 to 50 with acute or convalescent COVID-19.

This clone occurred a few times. Here the CDR3 DNA reads TGTGCCAGCAGCCCGGGACAGGGATTTGAGCAGTTCTTC. Translating gives CASSPGQGFEQFF. The V call is TRBV12-3 or TRBV12-4, the J call TRBJ2-1; 9 bases are a match to TRBD1. This CDR3 contains 13 residues. Unmatched junction bases numbered 6, after V lost 6 bases and J lost 9 bases.

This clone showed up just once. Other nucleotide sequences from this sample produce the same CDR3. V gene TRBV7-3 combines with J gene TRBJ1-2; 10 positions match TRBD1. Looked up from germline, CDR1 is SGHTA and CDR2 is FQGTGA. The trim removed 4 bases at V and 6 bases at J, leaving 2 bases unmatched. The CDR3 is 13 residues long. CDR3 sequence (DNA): TGTGCCAGCAGCTCCGGACAGGGGGATGGCTACACCTTC. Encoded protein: CASSSGQGDGYTF. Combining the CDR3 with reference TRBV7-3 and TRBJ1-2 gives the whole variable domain GAGVSQTPSNKVTEKGKYVELRCDPISGHTALYWYRQSLGQGPEFLIYFQGTGAADDSGLPNDRFFAVRPEGSVSTLKIQRTERGDSAVYLCASSSGQGDGYTFGSGTRLTVV.

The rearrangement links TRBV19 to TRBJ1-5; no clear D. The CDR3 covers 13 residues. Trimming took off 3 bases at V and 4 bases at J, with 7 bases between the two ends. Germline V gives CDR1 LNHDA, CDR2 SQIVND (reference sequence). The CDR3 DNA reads TGTGCCAGTAGTATGACGGAGAATCAGCCCCAGCATTTT. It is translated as CASSMTENQPQHF. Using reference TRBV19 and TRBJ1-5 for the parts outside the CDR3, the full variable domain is DGGITQSPKYLFRKEGQNVTLSCEQNLNHDAMYWYRQDPGQGLRLIYYSQIVNDFQKGDIAEGYSVSREKKESFPLTVTSAQKNPTAFYLCASSMTENQPQHFGDGTRLSIL.

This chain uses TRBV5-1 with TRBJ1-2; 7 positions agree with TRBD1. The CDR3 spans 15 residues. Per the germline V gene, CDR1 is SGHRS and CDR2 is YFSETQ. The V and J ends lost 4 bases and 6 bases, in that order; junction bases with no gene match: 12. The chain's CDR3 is CASSPGQAQPDGYTF. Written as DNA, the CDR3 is TGCGCCAGCAGCCCCGGACAGGCCCAACCCGATGGCTACACCTTC.

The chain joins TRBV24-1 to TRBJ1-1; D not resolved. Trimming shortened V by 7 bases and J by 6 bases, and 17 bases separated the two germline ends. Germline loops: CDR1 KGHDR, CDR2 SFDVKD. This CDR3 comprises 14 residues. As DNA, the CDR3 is TGTGCCACCAGAACGGGTCCCCTAGCCCCTGAAGCTTTCTTT. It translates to CATRTGPLAPEAFF.